The 9 T cell receptor beta chains below come from one sample, sequenced in a study of T cells in women clearing cervical HPV infection. Produced via immunoSEQ multiplex PCR; TCRdb's table is partial and in-frame only. The listing contains 10,000 to 15,000 clones. Sequencing was carried out using blood buffy coat. The receptor source for this set is a woman aged 18 to 75 with a cervical HPV16 infection that either progressed to CIN3+ or cleared (not recorded which).

CDR3 region: CASRQGKKGNEQFF. The sequenced part of the CDR3 DNA is TGTGCCAGCAGGCAGGGAAAGAAAGGCAATGAG. This chain joins TRBV6-2 or TRBV6-3 and TRBJ2-1; weak D call: TRBD1 (5 bases). The CDR3 is cut off 3 residues early in the read; its end comes from the germline J gene. Germline CDR1 MNHEY, CDR2 SVGEGT. Trimming shortened V by 6 bases and J by 6 bases, and 15 bases separated the two germline ends. The CDR3 consists of 14 residues.

On this clone itself: The read finishes 3 residues shy of the CDR3 end, and the germline J gene is used to complete it. This chain uses TRBV19 with TRBJ2-2; maybe TRBD2 (7 bases). Germline assignment: CDR1 LNHDA and CDR2 SQIVND (reference sequence). The CDR3 has 16 amino acids. Trimming pared 3 bases from V and 2 bases from J, leaving 13 bases between. CDR3 DNA (partial): TGTGCCAGTAGTATGCCGGGGGGCCAAAACACCGGGGAG. This translates into CASSMPGGQNTGE. The entire CDR3 protein is CASSMPGGQNTGELFF.

On this clone: The junction and the germline gene differ at one end; a read error may be behind it. The read comes to an end 3 residues before the CDR3 does, leaving the germline J gene to fill in the end. Other DNA variants within this sample encode the same CDR3. The V gene is TRBV19, the J gene TRBJ1-3, with D perhaps matching TRBD1 (5 bases). There are 14 residues in the CDR3. Germline V gene lookup returns CDR1 LNHDA and CDR2 SQIVND (reference sequence). Here the CDR3 reads CASSRRQPGNTIYF. The part of the CDR3 DNA that was read is TGTGCCAGTAGTAGGAGACAGCCTGGAAACACG.

About this clone itself: The read comes to an end 3 residues before the CDR3 does, leaving the germline J gene to fill in the end. The rearrangement joins TRBV7-2 to TRBJ2-3; no reliable D call. From germline, CDR1 is SGHTA and CDR2 FQGNSA. The CDR3 consists of 11 residues. The CDR3 protein is CASSEQETQYF. The CDR3 DNA, read in part, is TGTGCCAGCAGCGAACAAGAGACG.

Considering frequency, this clone is medium-sized (0.01 to 0.1%). The read terminates 3 residues ahead of where the CDR3 ends, so the germline J gene completes it. This chain connects TRBV13 to TRBJ2-7; a weak D match, TRBD1 (6 bases). From germline, CDR1 is PRHDT and CDR2 FYEKMQ (reference sequence). Trimming stripped 5 bases from V and 2 bases from J, with 13 bases between. CDR3 length: 14 residues. The sequenced part of the CDR3 DNA is TGTGCCAGCAGCACTCGGACAGAACCCTACGAG. Amino acids: CASSTRTEPYE. The full CDR3 protein is CASSTRTEPYEQYF.

Note on this clone: The read ends 3 residues early relative to the CDR3; the germline J gene fills the gap. This chain uses TRBV7-3 with TRBJ2-4; 14 bases match TRBD2. The CDR3 length is 15 residues. Germline assignment: CDR1 SGHTA and CDR2 FQGTGA. Incomplete CDR3 DNA: TGTGCCAGCAGCCGGGGACTAGCGGGGGATGAGACT. It yields the protein CASSRGLAGDET. The whole CDR3 sequence is CASSRGLAGDETQYF. The full variable domain, rest sourced from reference TRBV7-3 and TRBJ2-4, is GAGVSQTPSNKVTEKGKYVELRCDPISGHTALYWYRQSLGQGPEFLIYFQGTGAADDSGLPNDRFFAVRPEGSVSTLKIQRTERGDSAVYLCASSRGLAGDETQYFGAGTRLSVL.

As concerns this clone: The junction does not match germline at one end; this may be a read error. Read data end 3 residues before the CDR3 end; the end is taken from the germline J gene. This chain uses TRBV18 with TRBJ1-2; D might be TRBD1 (6 bases). Germline V lookup: CDR1 KGHSH, CDR2 LQKENI. This CDR3 spans 16 amino acids. This CDR3 reads CASSPELAGGPYDYTF. The CDR3 DNA, read in part, is TGTGCCAGCTCACCAGAACTAGCGGGGGGGCCCTATGAC.

In the case of this clone: The read halts 3 residues ahead of the CDR3 end, with the missing end drawn from the germline J gene. The V gene is TRBV6-2 or TRBV6-3, the J gene TRBJ1-2, with a tentative D call TRBD1 (5 bases). This CDR3 spans 14 amino acids. Germline V gene sequence: CDR1 MNHEY, CDR2 SVGEGT. CDR3 residues: CASSYQGSYNDYTF. CDR3 DNA (partial): TGTGCCAGCAGTTACCAGGGCTCCTACAATGAC.

About this clone: The CDR3 goes on 3 residues after the read ends, and that part is filled in from the germline J gene. The V and J genes are TRBV7-9 and TRBJ1-4, with TRBD1 matching over 7 bases. The CDR3 is made up of 14 amino acids. Germline CDR1 is SEHNR and CDR2 is FQNEAQ (reference sequence). The CDR3 sequence: CASSLGGGEVELFF. CDR3 DNA, as far as it was read: TGTGCCAGCAGCTTAGGAGGGGGCGAAGTGGAA.